This T cell receptor beta chain was profiled in a study of beta chain features in type 1 diabetes. Germline V gene lookup returns CDR1 MNHEY and CDR2 SVGAGI. CDR3 length: 15 residues. The J segment lost 1 base and the V segment lost 6 bases, leaving 4 bases of the junction unmatched. The investigators reverse transcribed all of the isolated RNA, so they sequenced expressed TCRB transcripts. Here immunoSEQ multiplex PCR was the method, and the copy in TCRdb shows in-frame clones only, minus some. This table holds 300,000 to 400,000 clones, roughly 8% found once. This clone was found a few times. Sequenced: central memory CD4+ T cells from blood. This sequence was found in a woman aged 18-30 years in good health. The chain links TRBV6-5 to TRBJ2-3, with 10 positions matching TRBD2. The CDR3 reads CASRPLAGGTDTQYF. The DNA of the CDR3 is TGTGCCAGCAGGCCCCTAGCGGGGGGCACAGATACGCAGTATTTT.